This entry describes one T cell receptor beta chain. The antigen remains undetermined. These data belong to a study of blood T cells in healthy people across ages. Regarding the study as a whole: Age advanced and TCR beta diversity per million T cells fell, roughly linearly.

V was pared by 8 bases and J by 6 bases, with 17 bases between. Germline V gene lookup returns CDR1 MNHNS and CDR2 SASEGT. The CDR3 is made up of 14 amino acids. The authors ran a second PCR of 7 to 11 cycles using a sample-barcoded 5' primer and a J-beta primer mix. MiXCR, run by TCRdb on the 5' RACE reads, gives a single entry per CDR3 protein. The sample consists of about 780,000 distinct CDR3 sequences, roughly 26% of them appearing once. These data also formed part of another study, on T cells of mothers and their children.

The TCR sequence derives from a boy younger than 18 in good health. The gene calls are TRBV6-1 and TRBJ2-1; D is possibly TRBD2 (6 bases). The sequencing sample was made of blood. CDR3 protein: CASSRGLGGNEQFF. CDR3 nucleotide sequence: TGTGCCAGCTCTCGGGGACTCGGGGGCAATGAGCAGTTCTTC.